This T cell receptor (beta chain) came from a study of T cell changes during pregnancy in multiple sclerosis. The V gene's germline CDR1 is LNHDA and CDR2 SQIVND (reference sequence). This CDR3 spans 15 amino acids. V was pared by 3 bases and J by 6 bases, with 14 bases between. Libraries were prepared by immunoSEQ multiplex PCR; TCRdb keeps only in-frame clonotypes and omits some of them. The repertoire holds over 90,000 clones, roughly 92% seen once, with almost 1% in the top ten. The sequenced sample was peripheral blood, obtained after pregnancy. The chain uses TRBV19 and TRBJ2-2; D remains ambiguous. This TCR was recovered from a female donor with multiple sclerosis, enrolled in a pregnancy study. The CDR3 DNA sequence: TGTGCCAGTAGTATTCAGGCTGTCTTAGCCGGGGAGCTGTTTTTT. Its protein is CASSIQAVLAGELFF.